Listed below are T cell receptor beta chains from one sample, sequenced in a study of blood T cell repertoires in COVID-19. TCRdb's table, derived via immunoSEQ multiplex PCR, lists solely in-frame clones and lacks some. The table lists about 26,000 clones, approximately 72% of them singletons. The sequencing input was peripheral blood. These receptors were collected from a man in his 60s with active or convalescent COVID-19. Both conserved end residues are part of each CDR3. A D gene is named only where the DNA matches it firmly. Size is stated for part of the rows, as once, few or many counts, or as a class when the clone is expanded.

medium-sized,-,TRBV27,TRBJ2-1,CASSSKYNSRDYNEQFF,TGTGCCAGCAGTTCGAAATACAATTCCCGGGACTACAATGAGCAGTTCTTC
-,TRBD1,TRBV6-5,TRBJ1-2,CASSARTGDGYTF,TGTGCCAGCAGCGCCCGGACAGGGGATGGCTACACCTTC
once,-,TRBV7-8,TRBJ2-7,CASSARLGSYEQYF,TGTGCCAGCAGCGCTAGACTAGGTAGCTACGAGCAGTACTTC
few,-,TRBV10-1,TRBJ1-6,CASSVGGNSPLHF,TGCGCCAGCAGTGTTGGGGGGAACTCACCCCTCCACTTT
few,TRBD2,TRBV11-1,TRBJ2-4,CASSPIAGGDKNIQYF,TGTGCCAGCAGCCCCATAGCGGGAGGGGACAAAAACATTCAGTACTTC
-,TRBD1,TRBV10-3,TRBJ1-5,CAISEGGQGFQPQHF,TGTGCCATCAGTGAGGGGGGACAGGGGTTTCAGCCCCAGCATTTT
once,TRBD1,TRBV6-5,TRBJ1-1,CASSDRGVTEAFF,TGTGCCAGCAGCGACAGGGGGGTTACTGAAGCTTTCTTT
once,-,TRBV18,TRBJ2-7,CASSPGARGYEQYF,TGTGCCAGCTCACCCGGGGCCAGGGGCTACGAGCAGTACTTC
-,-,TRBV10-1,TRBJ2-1,CASSDGSSYNEQFF,TGCGCCAGCAGTGACGGGAGCTCCTACAATGAGCAGTTCTTC
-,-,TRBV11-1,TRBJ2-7,CASSRLAVAYEQYF,TGTGCCAGCAGCCGGCTAGCTGTAGCCTACGAGCAGTACTTC
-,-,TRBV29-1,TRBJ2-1,CSVDERVAVWKQFF,TGCAGCGTTGATGAGAGGGTAGCAGTTTGGAAGCAGTTCTTC
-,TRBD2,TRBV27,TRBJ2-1,CASSLASGRFNEQFF,TGTGCCAGCAGTTTAGCTAGCGGGAGGTTCAATGAGCAGTTCTTC
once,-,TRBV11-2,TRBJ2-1,CASSLVGQQNNEQFF,TGTGCCAGCAGCTTAGTTGGGCAGCAAAACAATGAGCAGTTCTTC
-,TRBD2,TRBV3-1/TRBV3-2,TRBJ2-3,CASSRTSGRLGTQYF,TGTGCCAGCAGCCGGACTAGCGGGAGGCTGGGGACGCAGTATTTT
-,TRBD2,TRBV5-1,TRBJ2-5,CASSWSGETAQYF,TGCGCCAGCAGCTGGAGCGGGGAAACGGCCCAGTACTTC
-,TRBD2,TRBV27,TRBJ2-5,CASSLSAGRRRTGGETQYF,TGTGCCAGCAGTTTATCTGCCGGGCGTCGCCGGACGGGGGGAGAGACCCAGTACTTC
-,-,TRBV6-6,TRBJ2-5,CASSFGGPQETQYF,TGTGCCAGCAGTTTTGGAGGGCCCCAAGAGACCCAGTACTTC
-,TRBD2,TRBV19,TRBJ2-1,CASSAGGIYNEQFF,TGTGCCAGTAGTGCGGGGGGGATATACAATGAGCAGTTCTTC
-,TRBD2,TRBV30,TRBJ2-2,CAWNLPSGANTGELFF,TGTGCCTGGAACCTACCTAGCGGGGCAAACACCGGGGAGCTGTTTTTT
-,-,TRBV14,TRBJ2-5,CASSPRWGRGDQETQYF,TGTGCCAGCAGCCCTCGATGGGGCAGGGGGGACCAAGAGACCCAGTACTTC
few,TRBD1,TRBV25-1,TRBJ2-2,CASTMQGAGELFF,TGTGCCAGCACCATGCAGGGGGCCGGGGAGCTGTTTTTT
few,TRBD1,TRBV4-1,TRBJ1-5,CASSQMTGGYNQPQHF,TGCGCCAGCAGCCAAATGACAGGGGGCTACAATCAGCCCCAGCATTTT
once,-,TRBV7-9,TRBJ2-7,CASSLGASYEQYF,TGTGCCAGCAGCTTAGGCGCTAGCTACGAGCAGTACTTC
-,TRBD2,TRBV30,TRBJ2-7,CAWSVGPWTSGTPRPAYEQYF,TGTGCCTGGAGTGTAGGGCCTTGGACTAGCGGGACCCCCAGACCGGCCTACGAGCAGTACTTC
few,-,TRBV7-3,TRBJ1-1,CASSRDGAANTEAFF,TGTGCCAGCAGTCGTGATGGGGCAGCCAACACTGAAGCTTTCTTT
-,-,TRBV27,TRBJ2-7,CASSLRQGRVSEQYF,TGTGCCAGCAGTCTACGACAGGGGAGGGTAAGCGAGCAGTACTTC
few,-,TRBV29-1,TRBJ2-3,CSVKLGADTQYF,TGCAGCGTCAAGCTAGGGGCAGATACGCAGTATTTT
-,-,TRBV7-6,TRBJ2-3,CASSPRAGDTQYF,TGTGCCAGCAGCCCGAGGGCGGGAGATACGCAGTATTTT
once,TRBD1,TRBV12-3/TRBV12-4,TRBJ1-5,CASRSGGRPQHF,TGTGCCAGCAGGTCAGGGGGACGGCCCCAGCATTTT
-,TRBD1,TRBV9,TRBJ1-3,CASSVSGTGVVPDTIYF,TGTGCCAGCAGCGTCTCCGGGACAGGGGTCGTTCCGGACACCATATATTTT
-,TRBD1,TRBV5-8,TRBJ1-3,CASSLDTGVGNTIYF,TGTGCCAGCAGCTTGGATACAGGGGTTGGAAACACCATATATTTT
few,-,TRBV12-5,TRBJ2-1,CASGPQGGNEQFF,TGTGCTAGTGGTCCCCAGGGGGGCAATGAGCAGTTCTTC
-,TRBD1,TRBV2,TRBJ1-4,CASRRQGPRANEKLFF,TGTGCCAGCAGGCGACAGGGCCCTAGGGCTAATGAAAAACTGTTTTTT
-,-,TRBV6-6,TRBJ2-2,CASIEGVVTGELFF,TGTGCCAGCATTGAGGGAGTGGTCACCGGGGAGCTGTTTTTT
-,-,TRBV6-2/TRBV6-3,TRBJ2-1,CASSEIRNEQFF,TGTGCCAGCAGTGAGATCCGCAATGAGCAGTTCTTC
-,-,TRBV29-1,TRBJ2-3,CSVAGVSTDTQYF,TGCAGCGTTGCCGGGGTTAGCACAGATACGCAGTATTTT
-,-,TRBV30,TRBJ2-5,CAWERQETQYF,TGTGCCTGGGAGCGGCAAGAGACCCAGTACTTC
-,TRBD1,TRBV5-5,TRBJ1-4,CASSLQGGLVEKLFF,TGTGCCAGCAGTCTCCAAGGGGGCTTAGTTGAAAAACTGTTTTTT
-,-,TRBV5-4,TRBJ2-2,CASSLVTNTGELFF,TGTGCCAGCAGCTTGGTAACGAACACCGGGGAGCTGTTTTTT
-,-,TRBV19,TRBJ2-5,CASSHRAAQETQYF,TGTGCCAGTAGCCACAGGGCCGCCCAAGAGACCCAGTACTTC
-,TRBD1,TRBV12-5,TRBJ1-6,CASGPTGSGSPLHF,TGTGCTAGTGGACCGACAGGGAGCGGTTCACCCCTCCACTTT
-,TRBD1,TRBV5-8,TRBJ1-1,CASSPKTGMGTEAFF,TGTGCCAGCAGCCCGAAGACAGGGATGGGGACTGAAGCTTTCTTT
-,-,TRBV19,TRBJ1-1,CASSIDVFLHREGRGEAFF,TGTGCCAGTAGTATCGACGTCTTTTTACACAGGGAAGGCAGGGGTGAAGCTTTCTTT
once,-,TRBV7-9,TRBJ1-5,CASSRTGNQPQHF,TGTGCCAGCAGTCGGACAGGCAATCAGCCCCAGCATTTT
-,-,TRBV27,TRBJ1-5,CATSWRRNQPQHF,TGTGCCACCTCATGGAGAAGAAATCAGCCCCAGCATTTT
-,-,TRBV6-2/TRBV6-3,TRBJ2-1,CASSYSSRLDRSGEQFF,TGTGCCAGCAGTTACTCATCTAGACTAGATAGGTCGGGGGAGCAGTTCTTC
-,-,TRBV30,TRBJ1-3,CAWSSWGGEGNTIYF,TGTGCCTGGAGTTCTTGGGGGGGCGAAGGAAACACCATATATTTT
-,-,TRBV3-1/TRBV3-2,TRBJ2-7,CASSLSNGLRYEQYF,TGTGCCAGCAGCCTTTCTAATGGGCTTAGGTACGAGCAGTACTTC
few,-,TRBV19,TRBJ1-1,CASKDGPVNTEAFF,TGTGCCAGTAAGGATGGGCCGGTGAACACTGAAGCTTTCTTT
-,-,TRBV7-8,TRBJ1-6,CASSLMQGSPNSPLHF,TGTGCCAGCAGCTTAATGCAGGGAAGTCCTAATTCACCCCTCCACTTT
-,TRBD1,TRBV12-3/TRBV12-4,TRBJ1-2,CASSFTGGGYTF,TGTGCCAGCAGTTTTACAGGGGGCGGCTACACCTTC
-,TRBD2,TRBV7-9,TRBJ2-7,CASSFVRSGGSVEQYF,TGTGCCAGCAGCTTCGTACGTAGCGGGGGGTCGGTCGAGCAGTACTTC
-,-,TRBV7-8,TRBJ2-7,CASSLDAAADYEQYF,TGTGCCAGCAGCTTAGATGCAGCGGCCGACTACGAGCAGTACTTC
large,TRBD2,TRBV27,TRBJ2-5,CASSLSGVGETQYF,TGTGCCAGCAGTCTCAGCGGGGTGGGGGAGACCCAGTACTTC
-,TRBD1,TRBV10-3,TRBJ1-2,CAIRPGQGLSNYGYTF,TGTGCCATCAGACCGGGACAGGGGCTGTCTAACTATGGCTACACCTTC
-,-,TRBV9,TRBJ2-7,CASSSSLSSYEQYF,TGTGCCAGCAGCTCTAGCCTCAGCTCCTACGAGCAGTACTTC
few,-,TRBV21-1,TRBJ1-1,CVGWGDLNTEAFF,TGTGTGGGTTGGGGGGACCTTAACACTGAAGCTTTCTTT
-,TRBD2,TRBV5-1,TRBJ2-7,CASSPRTSGYEQYF,TGCGCCAGCAGCCCGAGGACTAGCGGCTACGAGCAGTACTTC
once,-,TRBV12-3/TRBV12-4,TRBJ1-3,CASSLNRANTIYF,TGTGCCAGCAGTTTAAACAGGGCAAACACCATATATTTT
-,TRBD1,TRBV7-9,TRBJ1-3,CASSLGLGQGGYTIYF,TGTGCCAGCAGCTTAGGGCTCGGACAGGGAGGTTACACCATATATTTT